This passage covers 9 T cell receptor beta chains from one sample sequenced in a study of lymphopenia after photon versus proton radiotherapy. This table comes from immunoSEQ multiplex PCR, and its TCRdb copy is limited to in-frame clones, with some not included. The repertoire consists of about 64,000 clones, with about 90% occurring once and the leading ten covering roughly 13%. The sample consisted of peripheral blood, taken from a patient treated with proton-based radiotherapy. These receptors originate from a man older than 75 with esophageal cancer.

The chain employs TRBV5-4 and TRBJ2-7; 7 bases match TRBD1. The germline V gene has CDR1 SGHNT and CDR2 YYREEE (reference sequence). After removal of 4 bases from V and 4 bases from J, the junction contained 8 bases not matched to a gene. This CDR3 comprises 14 residues. The CDR3 nucleotides read TGTGCCAGCAGCCCCCGACAGGGCTTATACGAGCAGTACTTC. Amino acids: CASSPRQGLYEQYF.

The CDR3 region is CALLRTSGGNEQFF. The CDR3 nucleotides read TGTGCCCTTCTCAGGACTAGCGGGGGGAATGAGCAGTTCTTC. This chain connects TRBV2 to TRBJ2-1, with TRBD2 matching over 14 bases. The CDR3 is 14 amino acids. The V gene's germline CDR1 is SNHLY and CDR2 FYNNEI. With 11 bases clipped from V and 7 bases from J, the junction kept 7 bases outside the gene matches.

This clone was observed once. The gene calls are TRBV4-3 and TRBJ1-2, with D uncertain. Germline CDR1 is LGHNA and CDR2 is YSLEER. Trimming removed 6 bases at V and 0 bases at J, with 14 bases between. This CDR3 is 15 amino acids long. For the CDR3, the DNA is TGCGCCAGCAGTCTGGAGGCAGCTTCTAACTATGGCTACACCTTC. Translating it yields CASSLEAASNYGYTF.

The chain uses TRBV7-3 and TRBJ2-7; 9 nucleotides align to TRBD1. Germline-derived CDR1 and CDR2 are SGHTA and FQGTGA. This CDR3 has 14 residues. V shed 3 bases, J shed 3 bases, and the junction held 3 bases outside the gene matches. In DNA form, the CDR3 reads TGTGCCAGCAGCTTGGGACAGGGTTTCTACGAGCAGTACTTC. Its protein is CASSLGQGFYEQYF.

This chain connects TRBV5-8 to TRBJ1-2; 9 bases agree with TRBD1. The CDR3 length is 13 residues. Germline trimming cut 3 bases from V and 10 bases from J; bases unmatched to any gene: 7. Germline V CDR1 and CDR2: SGHTS, YDEGEE. Here the CDR3 reads CASSCGQGCVYTF. The CDR3 DNA sequence: TGTGCCAGCAGCTGTGGACAGGGGTGTGTCTACACCTTC.

This rearrangement joins TRBV19 to TRBJ1-2, with D possibly matching TRBD1 (5 bases). CDR3 size: 16 residues. The V end was cut by 6 bases, the J end by 3 bases, with 20 bases between. Germline values: CDR1 LNHDA, CDR2 SQIVND (reference sequence). The CDR3, as DNA: TGTGCCAGTAGGCCAATATTGGGGCGGGGCGACTATGGCTACACCTTC. It encodes CASRPILGRGDYGYTF. The full variable domain, rest sourced from reference TRBV19 and TRBJ1-2, is DGGITQSPKYLFRKEGQNVTLSCEQNLNHDAMYWYRQDPGQGLRLIYYSQIVNDFQKGDIAEGYSVSREKKESFPLTVTSAQKNPTAFYLCASRPILGRGDYGYTFGSGTRLTVV.

A single count supports this clone. This chain uses TRBV19 with TRBJ2-2, with D perhaps matching TRBD1 or TRBD2 (5 bases each). Germline loops: CDR1 LNHDA, CDR2 SQIVND (reference sequence). Trimming removed 4 bases from V and 6 bases from J, with 21 bases in between. The CDR3 covers 17 residues. In DNA form, the CDR3 reads TGTGCCAGTAGTACCCGCCGAGGGGAGATAGGAGCCGGGGAGCTGTTTTTT. Translating it yields CASSTRRGEIGAGELFF.

The gene calls are TRBV15 and TRBJ1-1; the D is unclear. CDR3 length equals 15 residues. Per the germline V gene, CDR1 is LNHNV and CDR2 is YYDKDF (reference sequence). Trimming took 1 base from V and 2 from J, leaving 11 bases between them. The CDR3 coding sequence is TGTGCCACCAGCAGAGCGTATCCAGACAACACTGAAGCTTTCTTT. Protein: CATSRAYPDNTEAFF.

CDR3 loop: CAISLTAGTQNSYEQYF. In nucleotides, the CDR3 is TGTGCCATCAGCTTAACTGCCGGGACTCAGAACTCCTACGAGCAGTACTTC. The chain has TRBV10-3 and TRBJ2-7; D may be TRBD2 (6 bases). The CDR3 covers 17 residues. Germline loops: CDR1 ENHRY, CDR2 SYGVKD. V was cut by 6 bases and J by 0 bases, with 21 bases left in between.